Listed below are T cell receptor beta chains from one sample, sequenced in a study of T cell responses to AZD1222 COVID-19 vaccine. Assay used: immunoSEQ multiplex PCR; TCRdb lists only in-frame clones, some missing. The sample lists roughly 200,000 clones; 80% to 95% were seen once. The sequencing here drew on peripheral blood, taken on day 0 of AZD1222 vaccination. The source of these receptors is an adult in good health. The CDR3 runs from the conserved cysteine through the conserved F or W. Each record gives: V gene, D gene, clone size, J gene, CDR3 DNA, CDR3 protein. D genes are given only for firm matches. Some rows have no size entry. The others give once, few or many, or a class for an expanded clone.

TRBV5-1,.,.,TRBJ2-2,TGCGCCAGCAGCGGGGCAGTTCAGGCTGGCGGGGAGCTGTTTTTT,CASSGAVQAGGELFF
TRBV19,.,.,TRBJ1-2,TGTGCCAGTAGTGGAGAGACAGTAAAATATGGCTACACCTTC,CASSGETVKYGYTF
TRBV18,TRBD1,.,TRBJ2-7,TGTGCCAGCTCACCTGGGACAGGGTCGAAGTACGAGCAGTACTTC,CASSPGTGSKYEQYF
TRBV6-5,.,.,TRBJ2-2,TGTGCCAGCAGTTACCAGGCAGCGGGTGCCGGGGAGCTGTTTTTT,CASSYQAAGAGELFF
TRBV28,TRBD1,.,TRBJ2-4,TGTGCCACCGAGACAGGGTTGGACATTCAGTACTTC,CATETGLDIQYF
TRBV5-3,.,.,TRBJ1-6,TGTGCCAGAAGCTTGGGAGGGGTCAAGTCACCCCTCCACTTT,CARSLGGVKSPLHF
TRBV5-1,TRBD2,.,TRBJ2-3,TGCGCCAGCAGCACGGGAGTGACTAGCGGGGGCGATACGCAGTATTTT,CASSTGVTSGGDTQYF
TRBV18,.,.,TRBJ1-2,TGTGCCAGCTCACCAGGGGTTTTGAGCTACACCTTC,CASSPGVLSYTF
TRBV18,TRBD1,once,TRBJ1-1,TGTGCCAGCTCACCAAGGTCAGGGGGAGAAACTGAAGCTTTCTTT,CASSPRSGGETEAFF
TRBV7-9,TRBD1,.,TRBJ1-5,TGTGCCAGCGGAACAGGGGCGGACCGCAATCAGCCCCAGCATTTT,CASGTGADRNQPQHF
TRBV5-1,TRBD1,.,TRBJ1-5,TGCGCCAGCAGCGGGGGACAGAATCAGCCCCAGCATTTT,CASSGGQNQPQHF
TRBV6-5,.,.,TRBJ1-4,TGTGCCAGCAGTTCCACCGGGGCCAGGGTTAATGAAAAACTGTTTTTT,CASSSTGARVNEKLFF
TRBV30,.,.,TRBJ1-2,TGTGCCTGGAGTGTACGGTCAGACCTCTATGGCTACACCTTC,CAWSVRSDLYGYTF
TRBV7-4,.,.,TRBJ1-4,TGTGCCAGCAGCTTAGACGGGAGACAGGCGAACTCCGAAAAACTGTTTTTT,CASSLDGRQANSEKLFF
TRBV27,.,.,TRBJ2-6,TGTGCCAGCAGTCCAACGGGGGTTGGGGCCAACGTCCTGACTTTC,CASSPTGVGANVLTF
TRBV11-2,TRBD1,.,TRBJ1-2,TGTGCCAGCAGGGAAGGGACAGGTCATGGCTACACCTTC,CASREGTGHGYTF
TRBV7-2,TRBD1,.,TRBJ1-5,TGTGCCAGCAGCCTGGACAGGTGGAATCAGCCCCAGCATTTT,CASSLDRWNQPQHF
TRBV12-5,.,.,TRBJ2-5,TGTGCTAGTGGACAGACCTGGGACGCTTCGTACGAGACCCAGTACTTC,CASGQTWDASYETQYF
TRBV29-1,TRBD1,.,TRBJ2-7,TGCAGCGTTGACTCGGGACAGGGGGCCCAGCAGTACTTC,CSVDSGQGAQQYF
TRBV6-5,.,.,TRBJ1-4,TGTGCCAGCAGCACCGGGGGGGCTAATGAAAAACTGTTTTTT,CASSTGGANEKLFF
TRBV20-1,.,.,TRBJ1-1,TGCAGTGCTAGATCTAACACTGAAGCTTTCTTT,CSARSNTEAFF
TRBV6-1,.,.,TRBJ1-5,TGTGCCAGCAGTGAAGCGAGGTGGGGTCAGCCCCAGCATTTT,CASSEARWGQPQHF
TRBV2,.,.,TRBJ1-1,TGTGCCAGCAGAAGGACAGAGGACACTGAAGCTTTCTTT,CASRRTEDTEAFF
TRBV28,TRBD1,.,TRBJ1-1,TGTGCCAGCAGTTTATCAGGGGGCCAGATAGCTTTCTTT,CASSLSGGQIAFF
TRBV19,TRBD1,.,TRBJ1-1,TGTGCCAGTAGAGCACGACAGGGGGCTATGAACACTGAAGCTTTCTTT,CASRARQGAMNTEAFF
TRBV2,.,.,TRBJ1-3,TGTGCCAGCAGCGGAATTTCCGGGACCTCTGGAAACACCATATATTTT,CASSGISGTSGNTIYF
TRBV6-6,TRBD1,.,TRBJ2-7,TGTGCCAGCATCGACGGGCAGGGGGCCCGGTACGAGCAGTACTTC,CASIDGQGARYEQYF
TRBV18,TRBD1,.,TRBJ1-2,TGTGCCAGCTCAGGGGACAGACTTTCCTATGGCTACACCTTC,CASSGDRLSYGYTF
TRBV6-1,.,.,TRBJ1-2,TGTGCCAGCAGTGAATATGGGGGCGCGAGGGGCTACACCTTC,CASSEYGGARGYTF
TRBV19,.,.,TRBJ1-1,TGTGCCAGTAGGACGGCAGGTATGAACACTGAAGCTTTCTTT,CASRTAGMNTEAFF
TRBV6-5,TRBD2,.,TRBJ2-5,TGTGCCAGCACAAGAGGCGGGAGGGAAGAGACCCAGTACTTC,CASTRGGREETQYF
TRBV3-1/TRBV3-2,.,.,TRBJ1-1,TGTGCCAGCAGCCAAACCATGACAGGTAGGGCTTTCTTT,CASSQTMTGRAFF
TRBV10-3,.,once,TRBJ2-7,TGTGCCATCAGTGTTGGCGCTATCTACGAGCAGTACTTC,CAISVGAIYEQYF
TRBV4-1,TRBD1,.,TRBJ1-3,TGCGCCAGCAGCCGATTACGGACAGGAGGGATAATCTTT,CASSRLRTGGIIF